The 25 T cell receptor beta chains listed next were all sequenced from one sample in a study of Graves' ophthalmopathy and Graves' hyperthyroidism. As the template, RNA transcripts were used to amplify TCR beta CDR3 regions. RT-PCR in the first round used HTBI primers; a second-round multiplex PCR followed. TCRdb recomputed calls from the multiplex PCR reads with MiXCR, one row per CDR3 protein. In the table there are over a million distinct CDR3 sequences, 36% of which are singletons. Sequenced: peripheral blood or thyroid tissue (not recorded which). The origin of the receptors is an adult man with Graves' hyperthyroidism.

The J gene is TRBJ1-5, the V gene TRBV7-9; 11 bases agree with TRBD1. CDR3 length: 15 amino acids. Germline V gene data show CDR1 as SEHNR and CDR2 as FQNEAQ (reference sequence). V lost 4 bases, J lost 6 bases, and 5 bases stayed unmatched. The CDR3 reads CASSSRDRGFQPQHF. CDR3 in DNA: TGTGCCAGCAGCTCCCGGGACAGGGGGTTTCAGCCCCAGCATTTT.

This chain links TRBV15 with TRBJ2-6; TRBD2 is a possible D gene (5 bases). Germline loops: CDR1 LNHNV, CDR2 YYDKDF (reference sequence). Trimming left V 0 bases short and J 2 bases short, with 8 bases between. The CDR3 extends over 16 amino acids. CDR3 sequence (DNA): TGTGCCACCAGCAGAGACCCGGGGACTGGGGCCAACGTCCTGACTTTC. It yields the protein CATSRDPGTGANVLTF.

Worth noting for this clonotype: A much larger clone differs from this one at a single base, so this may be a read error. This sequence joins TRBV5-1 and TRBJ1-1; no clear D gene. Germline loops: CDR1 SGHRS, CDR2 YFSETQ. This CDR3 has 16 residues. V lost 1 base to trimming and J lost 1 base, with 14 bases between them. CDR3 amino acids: CASSLFAFEQNTEAFF. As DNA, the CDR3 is TGCGCCAGCAGCTTGTTCGCCTTCGAACAGAACACTGAAGCTTTCTTT.

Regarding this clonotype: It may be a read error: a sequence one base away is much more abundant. The CDR3 sequence: CASTWGSAPLHF. In nucleotides, the CDR3 is TGTGCCAGCACCTGGGGGTCGGCACCCCTCCACTTT. The chain combines TRBV5-6 with TRBJ1-6; a possible D gene is TRBD1 (5 bases). V was shortened by 6 bases and J by 11 bases, with 12 bases between the two germline ends. The CDR3 covers 12 residues. The germline gives CDR1 SGHDT, CDR2 YYEEEE.

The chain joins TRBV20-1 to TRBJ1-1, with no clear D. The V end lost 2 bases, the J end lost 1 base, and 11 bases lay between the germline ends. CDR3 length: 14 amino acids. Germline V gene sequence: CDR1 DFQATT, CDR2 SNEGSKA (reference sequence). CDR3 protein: CSARSWRSNTEAFF. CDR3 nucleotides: TGCAGTGCTAGATCCTGGAGATCGAACACTGAAGCTTTCTTT.

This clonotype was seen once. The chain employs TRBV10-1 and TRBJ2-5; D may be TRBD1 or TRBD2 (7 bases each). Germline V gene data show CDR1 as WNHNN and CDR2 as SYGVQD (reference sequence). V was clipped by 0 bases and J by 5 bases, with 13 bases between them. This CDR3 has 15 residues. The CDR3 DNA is TGCGCCAGCAGTGAGTCGTTCAGGGGGGGCGAGACCCAGTACTTC. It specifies CASSESFRGGETQYF.

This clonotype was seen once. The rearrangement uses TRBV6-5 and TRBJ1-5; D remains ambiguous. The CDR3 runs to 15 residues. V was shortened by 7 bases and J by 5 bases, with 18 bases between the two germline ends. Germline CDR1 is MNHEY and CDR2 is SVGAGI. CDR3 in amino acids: CASTPRPVVDQPQHF. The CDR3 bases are TGTGCCAGCACTCCTCGGCCGGTTGTTGATCAGCCCCAGCATTTT.

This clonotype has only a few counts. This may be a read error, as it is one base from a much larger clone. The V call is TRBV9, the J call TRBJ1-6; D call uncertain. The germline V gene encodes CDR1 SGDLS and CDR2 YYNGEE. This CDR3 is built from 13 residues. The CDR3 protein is CSSSEVLNSPLHF. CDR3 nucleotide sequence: TGTTCCAGCAGCGAAGTACTTAATTCACCCCTCCACTTT.

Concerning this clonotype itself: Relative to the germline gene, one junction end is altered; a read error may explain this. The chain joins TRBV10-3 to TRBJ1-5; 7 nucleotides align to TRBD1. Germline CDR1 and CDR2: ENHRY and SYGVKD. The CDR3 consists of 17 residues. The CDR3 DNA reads TGTGCCAGCAGTCCGGCCCTAACTACAGGGGTGGGTCAGCCCCAGCATTTT. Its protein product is CASSPALTTGVGQPQHF.

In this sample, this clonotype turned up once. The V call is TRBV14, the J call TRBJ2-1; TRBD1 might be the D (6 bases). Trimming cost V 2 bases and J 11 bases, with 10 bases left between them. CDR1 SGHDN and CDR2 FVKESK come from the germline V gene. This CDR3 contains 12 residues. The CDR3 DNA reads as TGTGCCAGCAGCCAACAGGGGTCTAAGCAGTTCTTC. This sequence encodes CASSQQGSKQFF.

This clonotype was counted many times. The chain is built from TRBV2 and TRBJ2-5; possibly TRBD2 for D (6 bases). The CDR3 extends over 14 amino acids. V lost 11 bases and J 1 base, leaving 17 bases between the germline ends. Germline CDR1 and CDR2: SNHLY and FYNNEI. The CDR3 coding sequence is TGTGCCGAGAAAGTCGGGGGATCCCAAGAGACCCAGTACTTC. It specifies CAEKVGGSQETQYF.

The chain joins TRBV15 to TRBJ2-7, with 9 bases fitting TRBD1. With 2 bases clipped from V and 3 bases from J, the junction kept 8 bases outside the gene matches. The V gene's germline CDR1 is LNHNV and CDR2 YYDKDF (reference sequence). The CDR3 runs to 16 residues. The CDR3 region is CATSRSGTGIIYEQYF. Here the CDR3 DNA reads TGTGCCACCAGCAGATCGGGGACAGGGATCATCTACGAGCAGTACTTC.

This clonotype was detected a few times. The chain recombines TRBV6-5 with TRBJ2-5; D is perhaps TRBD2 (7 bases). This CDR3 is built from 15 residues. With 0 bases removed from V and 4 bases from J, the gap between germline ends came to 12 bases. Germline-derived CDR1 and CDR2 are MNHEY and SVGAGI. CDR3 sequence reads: CASSYSGGGGETQYF. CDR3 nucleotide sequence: TGTGCCAGCAGTTACTCAGGCGGGGGCGGAGAGACCCAGTACTTC.

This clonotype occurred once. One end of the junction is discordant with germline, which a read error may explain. The CDR3 here is CASSPAYGQYF. The CDR3 coding sequence is TGTGCCAGCAGCCCTGCATACGGGCAGTACTTC. The chain is built from TRBV7-9 and TRBJ2-7; D not resolved. Per the germline V gene, CDR1 is SEHNR and CDR2 is FQNEAQ (reference sequence). CDR3 length: 11 amino acids.

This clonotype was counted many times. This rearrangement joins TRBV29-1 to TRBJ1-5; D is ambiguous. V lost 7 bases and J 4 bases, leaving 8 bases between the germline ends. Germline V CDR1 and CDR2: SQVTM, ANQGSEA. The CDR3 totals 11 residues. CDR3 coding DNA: TGCAGCGCGGAGATTAATCAGCCCCAGCATTTT. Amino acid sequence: CSAEINQPQHF.

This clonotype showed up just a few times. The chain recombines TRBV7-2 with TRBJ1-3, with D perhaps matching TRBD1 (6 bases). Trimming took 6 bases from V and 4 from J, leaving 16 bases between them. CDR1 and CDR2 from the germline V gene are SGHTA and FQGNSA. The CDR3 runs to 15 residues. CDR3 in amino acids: CASRAPQGSGNTIYF. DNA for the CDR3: TGTGCCAGCAGGGCCCCTCAGGGGTCCGGAAACACCATATATTTT.

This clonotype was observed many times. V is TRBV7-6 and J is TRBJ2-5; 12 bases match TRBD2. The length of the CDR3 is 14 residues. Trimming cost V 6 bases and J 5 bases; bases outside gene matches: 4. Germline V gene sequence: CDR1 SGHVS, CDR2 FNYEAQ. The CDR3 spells CASSILAGGETQYF. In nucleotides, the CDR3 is TGTGCCAGCAGTATCCTAGCGGGAGGGGAGACCCAGTACTTC.

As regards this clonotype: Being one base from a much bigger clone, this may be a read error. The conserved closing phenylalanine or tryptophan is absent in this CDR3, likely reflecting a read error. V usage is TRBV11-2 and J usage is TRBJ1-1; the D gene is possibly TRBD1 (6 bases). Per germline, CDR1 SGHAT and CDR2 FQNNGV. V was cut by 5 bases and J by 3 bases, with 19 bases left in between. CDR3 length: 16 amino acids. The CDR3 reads CASSRPSGGGDTEAFS. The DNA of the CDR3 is TGTGCCAGCAGCCGCCCCAGTGGAGGGGGGGACACTGAAGCTTTCTCT.

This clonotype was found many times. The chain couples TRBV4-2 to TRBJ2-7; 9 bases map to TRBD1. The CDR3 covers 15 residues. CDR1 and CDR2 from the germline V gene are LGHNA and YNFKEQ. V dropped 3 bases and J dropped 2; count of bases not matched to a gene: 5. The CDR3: CASSQSGQGPYEQYF. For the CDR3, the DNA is TGTGCCAGCAGCCAGTCGGGACAGGGACCCTACGAGCAGTACTTC.

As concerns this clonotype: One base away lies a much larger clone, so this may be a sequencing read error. The CDR3 is CASSTGLYYEQYF. CDR3 DNA sequence: TGTGCCAGCAGCACGGGACTGTACTACGAGCAGTACTTC. The rearrangement uses TRBV7-2 and TRBJ2-7, with a weak D call TRBD2 (6 bases). CDR3 length equals 13 residues. The V end was cut by 5 bases, the J end by 3 bases, with 11 bases between. Germline lookup yields CDR1 SGHTA and CDR2 FQGNSA.

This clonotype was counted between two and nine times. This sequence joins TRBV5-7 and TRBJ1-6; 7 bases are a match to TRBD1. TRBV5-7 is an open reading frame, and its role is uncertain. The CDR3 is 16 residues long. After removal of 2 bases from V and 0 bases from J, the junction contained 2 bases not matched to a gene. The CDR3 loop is CASSLRTGSYNSPLHF. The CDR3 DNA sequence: TGTGCCAGCAGCTTACGGACAGGCTCCTATAATTCACCCCTCCACTTT.

The CDR3 region has the DNA TGTGCCAGTAGTATAGATCGGGCCGGCTACACCTTC. Translating it yields CASSIDRAGYTF. V is TRBV19 and J is TRBJ1-2; no definite D call. Trimming shortened V by 0 bases and J by 8 bases, and 7 bases separated the two germline ends. Germline CDR1 and CDR2: LNHDA and SQIVND (reference sequence). The CDR3 is 12 amino acids.

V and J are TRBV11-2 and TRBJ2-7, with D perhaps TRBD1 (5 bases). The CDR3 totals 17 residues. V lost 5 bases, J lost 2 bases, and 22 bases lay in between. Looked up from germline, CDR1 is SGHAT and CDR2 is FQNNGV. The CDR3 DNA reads TGTGCCAGCAGCGTAGGTCCTGGACACACGATAGCCTACGAGCAGTACTTC. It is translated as CASSVGPGHTIAYEQYF.

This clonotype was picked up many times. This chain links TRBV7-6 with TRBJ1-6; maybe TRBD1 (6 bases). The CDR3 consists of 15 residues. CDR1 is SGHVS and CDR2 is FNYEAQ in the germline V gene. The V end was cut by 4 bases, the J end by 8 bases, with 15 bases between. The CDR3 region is CASSSHRDGDSPLHF. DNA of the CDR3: TGTGCCAGCAGCTCGCACAGGGACGGCGATTCACCCCTCCACTTT.

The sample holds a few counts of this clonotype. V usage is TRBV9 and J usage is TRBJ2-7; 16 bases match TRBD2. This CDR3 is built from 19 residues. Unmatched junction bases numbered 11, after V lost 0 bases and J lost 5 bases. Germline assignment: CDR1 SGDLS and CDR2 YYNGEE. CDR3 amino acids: CASSVASGTSGGGRDEQYF. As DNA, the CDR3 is TGTGCCAGCAGCGTAGCGTCCGGGACTAGCGGGGGGGGTCGGGACGAGCAGTACTTC.